One sample yielded the 23 T cell receptor beta chains listed below, sequenced in a study of beta chain features in type 1 diabetes. Expressed TCRB transcripts got sequenced, as all isolated RNA was reverse transcribed. Sequencing was performed with immunoSEQ multiplex PCR; in TCRdb, only in-frame clones are kept and a portion is missing. Among more than 300,000 clones listed, around 8% were seen once. The sample was central memory CD4+ T cells from blood. Receptors were obtained from a young woman in good health.

The rearrangement links TRBV10-3 to TRBJ2-1; D possibly uses TRBD1 or TRBD2 (6 bases each). The V gene lost 6 bases and the J gene lost 5 bases, with 14 bases spanning the gap. Germline lookup yields CDR1 ENHRY and CDR2 SYGVKD. The CDR3 length is 14 residues. In DNA form, the CDR3 reads TGTGCCATCAGAGGGGGGACCGACAACAATGAGCAGTTCTTC. Translation: CAIRGGTDNNEQFF.

DNA for the CDR3: TGTGCCAGCAGCTTAACCCTGCGGCCGGAAGGGTATGGCTACACCTTC. This encodes CASSLTLRPEGYGYTF. The V gene is TRBV7-2, the J gene TRBJ1-2; D unclear. The CDR3 spans 16 residues. V lost 2 bases and J lost 5, with 18 bases in between. CDR1 is SGHTA and CDR2 is FQGNSA in the germline V gene.

In its sample, this clone was seen many times. This rearrangement joins TRBV19 to TRBJ2-6; D remains unclear. The V end was cut by 9 bases, the J end by 0 bases, with 12 bases between. This CDR3 has 15 amino acids. Germline V gives CDR1 LNHDA, CDR2 SQIVND (reference sequence). CDR3 bases: TGTGCCAGCAGACTCAAGAGCTCTGGGGCCAACGTCCTGACTTTC. It yields the protein CASRLKSSGANVLTF.

The genes are TRBV11-2 and TRBJ1-1; 7 bases align to TRBD1. V lost 1 base to trimming and J lost 1 base; unmatched junction nucleotides: 9. Germline CDR1 reads SGHAT; CDR2 reads FQNNGV. CDR3 size: 17 residues. Written as DNA, the CDR3 is TGTGCCAGCAGCTTAGCGTTCTCCGGGACAGCGAACACTGAAGCTTTCTTT. Amino acid sequence: CASSLAFSGTANTEAFF.

The chain carries TRBV7-2 and TRBJ2-5, with D hard to call. V was shortened by 6 bases and J by 5 bases, with 10 bases between the two germline ends. CDR1 and CDR2 (germline): SGHTA, FQGNSA. The CDR3 consists of 12 residues. Here the CDR3 DNA reads TGTGCCAGCAGTCTTGCGCCTGAGACCCAGTACTTC. It is translated as CASSLAPETQYF.

J is TRBJ2-5 and V is TRBV15; D remains ambiguous. The CDR3 runs to 14 residues. Trimming removed 1 base at V and 4 bases at J, with 10 bases between. Germline CDR1 and CDR2: LNHNV and YYDKDF (reference sequence). The CDR3 is CATSRVGFGETQYF. The CDR3 coding sequence is TGTGCCACCAGCAGAGTGGGGTTCGGAGAGACCCAGTACTTC.

This chain uses TRBV28 with TRBJ2-2; tentatively, D is TRBD1 (6 bases). Trimming removed 5 bases at V and 7 bases at J, with 17 bases between. CDR1 MDHEN and CDR2 SYDVKM come from the germline V gene. This CDR3 comprises 15 residues. CDR3 sequence: CASSGKQGRFGELFF. The CDR3 nucleotides are TGTGCCAGCAGTGGAAAACAGGGAAGGTTCGGGGAGCTGTTTTTT.

The sample holds a few counts of this clone. The chain couples TRBV25-1 to TRBJ1-6, with D uncertain. V was trimmed by 3 bases and J by 0 bases, leaving 6 bases between them. Germline V gene lookup returns CDR1 MGHDK and CDR2 SYGVNS. The CDR3 has 15 amino acids. CDR3 region: CASSDHDSYNSPLHF. For the CDR3, the DNA is TGTGCCAGCAGTGATCATGACTCCTATAATTCACCCCTCCACTTT.

This clone was observed a handful of times. The chain links TRBV11-2 to TRBJ2-5; TRBD2 might be the D (6 bases). Trimming pared 0 bases from V and 4 bases from J, leaving 15 bases between. CDR1 and CDR2 from the germline V gene are SGHAT and FQNNGV. CDR3 length equals 16 residues. The CDR3 region is CASSLDRGSGIETQYF. The DNA of the CDR3 is TGTGCCAGCAGCTTAGACCGGGGGTCGGGGATAGAGACCCAGTACTTC.

This chain joins TRBV5-1 and TRBJ2-3, with D perhaps matching TRBD1 (5 bases). The CDR3 sequence is 13 residues long. V lost 4 bases to trimming and J lost 2 bases, with 8 bases between them. CDR1 SGHRS and CDR2 YFSETQ come from the germline V gene. The CDR3 coding sequence is TGCGCCAGCAGCACGGACATCACAGATACGCAGTATTTT. This gives the protein CASSTDITDTQYF.

J is TRBJ2-1 and V is TRBV15, with 11 bases fitting TRBD1. CDR3 length: 16 amino acids. Germline V gene data show CDR1 as LNHNV and CDR2 as YYDKDF (reference sequence). V gave up 3 bases and J gave up 4 bases; unmatched junction bases: 5. CDR3 sequence (DNA): TGTGCCACCAGCAGTGGTGGACAGGGGGCTTACAATGAGCAGTTCTTC. It is translated as CATSSGGQGAYNEQFF.

The CDR3 DNA reads as TGTGCCAGCAGCCAACGTTATGAGCAGTTCTTC. Amino acids: CASSQRYEQFF. This sequence joins TRBV11-2 and TRBJ2-1, with D unresolved. Trimming removed 5 bases from V and 8 bases from J, with 7 bases in between. Germline CDR1 reads SGHAT; CDR2 reads FQNNGV. The CDR3 extends over 11 amino acids.

This clone was observed a few times. Other DNA sequences within the sample encode an identical CDR3. The chain couples TRBV29-1 to TRBJ2-7, with D perhaps matching TRBD1 or TRBD2 (6 bases each). This CDR3 is built from 12 residues. CDR1 is SQVTM and CDR2 is ANQGSEA in the germline V gene. The V gene lost 5 bases and the J gene lost 3 bases, with 11 bases spanning the gap. The CDR3: CSVSRGDYEQYF. For the CDR3, the DNA is TGCAGCGTTTCAAGGGGGGACTACGAGCAGTACTTC.

The sample holds a few counts of this clone. The rearrangement uses TRBV13 and TRBJ2-5, with 7 bases aligning to TRBD1. CDR1 and CDR2 from the germline V gene are PRHDT and FYEKMQ (reference sequence). The CDR3 sequence is 16 residues long. V shed 0 bases and J 5 bases; nucleotides not matched to a gene: 9. The CDR3 here is CASSLGQTGSRETQYF. For the CDR3, the DNA is TGTGCCAGCAGCTTAGGCCAGACAGGGTCTAGGGAGACCCAGTACTTC.

This clone has a handful of counts. The chain uses TRBV5-4 and TRBJ2-3; D could derive from TRBD1 or TRBD2 (5 bases each). V lost 0 bases to trimming and J lost 4 bases, with 15 bases between them. From germline, CDR1 is SGHNT and CDR2 YYREEE (reference sequence). The CDR3 is made up of 16 amino acids. Here the CDR3 reads CASSLGGTQGADTQYF. The DNA for the CDR3 is TGTGCCAGCAGCTTGGGTGGAACCCAGGGAGCAGATACGCAGTATTTT.

This chain links TRBV11-2 with TRBJ2-7, with D possibly TRBD1 on 7 matching bases. The CDR3 contains 16 residues. Germline CDR1 is SGHAT and CDR2 is FQNNGV. V lost 5 bases to trimming and J lost 3 bases, with 20 bases between them. This CDR3 reads CASSTLTGTVGYEQYF. CDR3 sequence (DNA): TGTGCCAGCAGCACCCTGACAGGGACTGTTGGCTACGAGCAGTACTTC.

The CDR3 nucleotides read TGTGCCATCAGTGTAGGACAGGGAACGGGTGAGCAGTACTTC. Its translation is CAISVGQGTGEQYF. The chain has TRBV10-3 and TRBJ2-5; 8 bases fit TRBD1. The V segment lost 4 bases and the J segment 11 bases; nucleotides outside the gene matches: 12. Looked up from germline, CDR1 is ENHRY and CDR2 is SYGVKD. The CDR3 totals 14 residues.

Only a few counts were recorded for this clone. The chain joins TRBV28 to TRBJ2-3; 11 bases are shared with TRBD1. The J segment lost 2 bases and the V segment lost 5 bases, leaving 15 bases of the junction unmatched. The CDR3 covers 19 residues. The germline V gene has CDR1 MDHEN and CDR2 SYDVKM. In DNA, the CDR3 is TGTGCCAGCAGTCCAGGGGGGACAGGGGGACCAGGGACCACAGATACGCAGTATTTT. Translating gives CASSPGGTGGPGTTDTQYF.

Written as DNA, the CDR3 is TGTGCCAGCAGCTTAAAAGGCCACAATGAGCAGTTCTTC. Translation: CASSLKGHNEQFF. V gene TRBV5-5 combines with J gene TRBJ2-1; D gene unclear. Trimming pared 2 bases from V and 5 bases from J, leaving 8 bases between. In germline, CDR1 is SGHKS, CDR2 YYEKEE (reference sequence). The CDR3 is 13 residues long.

This clone was seen a few times. This sequence joins TRBV5-1 and TRBJ2-3; 10 bases are a match to TRBD2. From germline, CDR1 is SGHRS and CDR2 YFSETQ. V was clipped by 4 bases and J by 6 bases; unmatched bases: 8. The CDR3 has 15 residues. The CDR3 nucleotides read TGCGCCAGCAGCCCGCTAGCGGGGGAGATCGATACGCAGTATTTT. Translating it yields CASSPLAGEIDTQYF.

This clone showed up just a few times. The J gene is TRBJ2-5, the V gene TRBV28, with 13 bases that match TRBD2. The length of the CDR3 is 20 residues. The V and J ends lost 6 bases and 5 bases, in that order; junction bases with no gene match: 21. Germline CDR1 reads MDHEN; CDR2 reads SYDVKM. DNA of the CDR3: TGTGCCAGCAGCATCCGCTTACCGGGACTAGCGGGATGGGGGCGGGAGACCCAGTACTTC. Translating gives CASSIRLPGLAGWGRETQYF. The full variable domain, completed using reference TRBV28 and TRBJ2-5, is DVKVTQSSRYLVKRTGEKVFLECVQDMDHENMFWYRQDPGLGLRLIYFSYDVKMKEKGDIPEGYSVSREKKERFSLILESASTNQTSMYLCASSIRLPGLAGWGRETQYFGPGTRLLVL.

In this sample, this clone turned up a few times. The chain is built from TRBV11-2 and TRBJ2-1; D uncertain. V was clipped by 4 bases and J by 9 bases, with 10 bases between them. The germline V gene has CDR1 SGHAT and CDR2 FQNNGV. The CDR3 covers 12 residues. The CDR3 sequence: CASSSTPGEQFF. The CDR3 nucleotides are TGTGCCAGCAGCTCGACGCCAGGTGAGCAGTTCTTC. Combining the CDR3 with reference TRBV11-2 and TRBJ2-1 gives the whole variable domain EAGVAQSPRYKIIEKRQSVAFWCNPISGHATLYWYQQILGQGPKLLIQFQNNGVVDDSQLPKDRFSAERLKGVDSTLKIQPAKLEDSAVYLCASSSTPGEQFFGPGTRLTVL.

J is TRBJ2-7 and V is TRBV19, with TRBD1 identical over 9 bases. The V segment lost 3 bases and the J segment 7 bases; nucleotides outside the gene matches: 7. The germline V gene has CDR1 LNHDA and CDR2 SQIVND (reference sequence). The CDR3 consists of 14 residues. In DNA form, the CDR3 reads TGTGCCAGTAGTATCTTGGGACAGGGTGGAGAGCAGTACTTC. Protein sequence: CASSILGQGGEQYF.